A selection of T cell receptor beta chains follows, all from one sample in a study of OX40 agonist ivuxolimab in advanced cancers. The table came from immunoSEQ multiplex PCR; TCRdb's copy has only in-frame clones and leaves some out. The sample yields over 55,000 clones, roughly 89% seen once. Material: CD4+ or CD8+ T cells sorted from blood, obtained in a trial of the OX40 agonist ivuxolimab. The receptors stem from an adult with an advanced solid tumor such as melanoma, head and neck, liver or kidney cancer. Both conserved end residues are part of each CDR3. The D gene is left open where the match is weak. Part of the rows lack a size; the others show once, few, many or a class for expanded clones.

v_gene	abundance	d_gene	j_gene	CDR3nt	CDR3aa
TRBV6-1	.	.	TRBJ1-1	TGTGCCAGCAGTGACGAACAGGGCCGGAACACCGAAGCTTTCTTT	CASSDEQGRNTEAFF
TRBV11-2	.	TRBD2	TRBJ2-3	TGTGCCAGCAGCTTAGGGACTAGCGGGGGGGTCGTAGATACGCAGTATTTT	CASSLGTSGGVVDTQYF
TRBV25-1	.	TRBD1	TRBJ2-1	TGTGCCAGCAGTGAAGTACAGGGGGCGCAGGGCGAGCAGTTCTTC	CASSEVQGAQGEQFF
TRBV2	.	.	TRBJ2-2	TGTGCCAGCAAGCGGGCCGGTACAGGGGAGCTGTTTTTT	CASKRAGTGELFF
TRBV13	.	TRBD1	TRBJ1-1	TGTGCCAGCAGAACGGGACAGAGGAACACTGAAGCTTTCTTT	CASRTGQRNTEAFF
TRBV7-8	.	.	TRBJ1-1	TGTGCCAGCAGCCCGGGACTTAACACTGAAGCTTTCTTT	CASSPGLNTEAFF
TRBV5-1	.	TRBD2	TRBJ2-1	TGCGCCAGCAGCTTGGGTCTAGCGGGGGCCCACAATGAGCAGTTCTTC	CASSLGLAGAHNEQFF
TRBV2	.	.	TRBJ2-1	TGTGCCAGCAGTGTAGATAGTGAGCAGTTCTTC	CASSVDSEQFF
TRBV5-1	.	TRBD1	TRBJ2-6	TGCGCCAGCAGCTTGGGACAGGGCTCCACTGGGGCCAACGTCCTGACTTTC	CASSLGQGSTGANVLTF
TRBV7-6	.	TRBD2	TRBJ2-3	TGTGCCAGCAGCTCACTAGCGGGGGGGAACACAGATACGCAGTATTTT	CASSSLAGGNTDTQYF
TRBV6-5	.	TRBD1	TRBJ1-1	TGTGCCAGCAGCGCAGGGGGCGTTACTGAAGCTTTCTTT	CASSAGGVTEAFF
TRBV25-1	.	.	TRBJ2-7	TGTGCCAGCAGTGAGGGGTACGAGCAGTACTTC	CASSEGYEQYF
TRBV4-2	.	.	TRBJ2-1	TGTGCCAGCAGCCAAGAGAATGAGCAGTTCTTC	CASSQENEQFF
TRBV10-3	.	.	TRBJ2-3	TGTGCCATCAGTGATCGGGGCGGGAGCACAGATACGCAGTATTTT	CAISDRGGSTDTQYF
TRBV30	.	.	TRBJ2-1	TGTGCCTGGAATCTAGCGCGGTACAATGAGCAGTTCTTC	CAWNLARYNEQFF
TRBV6-1	.	.	TRBJ1-4	TGTGCCAGCAGTGAATCGCGAGGGGGAAGCGAAAAACTGTTTTTT	CASSESRGGSEKLFF
TRBV5-4	.	TRBD1	TRBJ2-1	TGTGCCAGCAGCTTGGCCCTGGACAGGGTAAAGAATGAGCAGTTCTTC	CASSLALDRVKNEQFF
TRBV7-9	.	.	TRBJ1-3	TGTGCCAGCAGCTTAACGAGCAGCTACTCTGGAAACACCATATATTTT	CASSLTSSYSGNTIYF
TRBV10-3	.	.	TRBJ1-5	TGTGCCATCAGTGGGACAGAATCCAATCAGCCCCAGCATTTT	CAISGTESNQPQHF
TRBV6-1	.	.	TRBJ1-4	TGTGCCAGCAGTGACACCTCTGCTAATGAAAAACTGTTTTTT	CASSDTSANEKLFF
TRBV18	.	TRBD1	TRBJ2-3	TGTGCCAGCTCACCACCTGACAGGGTGACGCAGTATTTT	CASSPPDRVTQYF
TRBV18	few	.	TRBJ1-6	TGTGCCAGCTCACCATCAGGGGATCCCGGTTCACCCCTCCACTTT	CASSPSGDPGSPLHF
TRBV6-5	once	TRBD1	TRBJ1-1	TGTGCCAGCAGAGTAACAGGGGGCGGCGAAACTGAAGCTTTCTTT	CASRVTGGGETEAFF
TRBV5-1	.	TRBD1	TRBJ1-1	TGCGCCAGCAGCGTCGACAGGGGAAACACTGAAGCTTTCTTT	CASSVDRGNTEAFF
TRBV6-6	.	TRBD1	TRBJ1-2	TGTGCCAGCAGGGCCGCCGGGACAGGGAACTATGGCTACACCTTC	CASRAAGTGNYGYTF
TRBV5-6	.	TRBD1	TRBJ1-3	TGTGCCAGCAGCTTCTTTGGACAGGGTCTGGCTGGAAACACCATATATTTT	CASSFFGQGLAGNTIYF
TRBV5-4	.	.	TRBJ1-6	TGTGCCAGCACTAACCAGACAACAGAGAATTCACCCCTCCACTTT	CASTNQTTENSPLHF
TRBV4-1	.	.	TRBJ1-5	TGCGCCAGCAGCCAAAGACTGGGCGGGCAGCCCCAGCATTTT	CASSQRLGGQPQHF
TRBV19	once	.	TRBJ2-1	TGTGCCAGTAGTATACGGCAGGCGGGTGAGCAGTTCTTC	CASSIRQAGEQFF
TRBV18	.	.	TRBJ2-1	TGTGCCAGCTCACCACCGTCTGGGCGGGATGAGCAGTTCTTC	CASSPPSGRDEQFF
TRBV5-8	.	TRBD2	TRBJ2-1	TGTGCCAGCAGCTCGGGACTAGGGTTGGGCAATGAGCAGTTCTTC	CASSSGLGLGNEQFF
TRBV11-2	.	.	TRBJ1-3	TGTGCCAGCAGCTTAGGACAGGCCGGGCTTGACACCATATATTTT	CASSLGQAGLDTIYF
TRBV2	.	TRBD1	TRBJ2-7	TGTGCCAGCAGCCCCGACAGGGGCCGTTACGCGGACGAGCAGTACTTC	CASSPDRGRYADEQYF
TRBV5-1	.	.	TRBJ1-2	TGCGCCAGCAGCTTGGGCATATTAAACTATGGCTACACCTTC	CASSLGILNYGYTF
TRBV19	.	.	TRBJ1-3	TGTGCCAGTAGTATTGGGGTTAATCCCTTCTCTGGAAACACCATATATTTT	CASSIGVNPFSGNTIYF
TRBV6-1	.	.	TRBJ2-3	TGTGCCAGCAGTGTACAACACACAGATACGCAGTATTTT	CASSVQHTDTQYF
TRBV9	.	.	TRBJ1-2	TGTGCCAGCAGCGGTTCACAGGGCCTCTATGGCTACACCTTC	CASSGSQGLYGYTF
TRBV6-1	.	TRBD1	TRBJ2-4	TGTGCCTCCAACGGGGGGGACAGGGGAAACATTCAGTACTTC	CASNGGDRGNIQYF
TRBV7-2	.	.	TRBJ1-3	TGTGCCAGCAGCTTAGCGGGCAGGGGAACTGGAAACACCATATATTTT	CASSLAGRGTGNTIYF
TRBV6-1	.	TRBD2	TRBJ2-3	TGTGCCAGCAACAACCGGGGGGACCAGATCACGCAGTATTTT	CASNNRGDQITQYF
TRBV4-1	.	.	TRBJ2-3	TGCGCCAGCAGCCAAGATCCGACAGTCACAGATACGCAGTATTTT	CASSQDPTVTDTQYF
TRBV11-3	.	.	TRBJ2-7	TGTGCCAGCAGCTCTCGACGGAACGAGCAGTACTTC	CASSSRRNEQYF
TRBV18	.	.	TRBJ2-6	TGTGCCAGCTCACTGGCGGGAACTGGGGCCAACGTCCTGACTTTC	CASSLAGTGANVLTF
TRBV28	.	TRBD1	TRBJ1-3	TGTGCCAGCAGGGAGCTTCCGGGACAGGGGGCTGGAAACACCATATATTTT	CASRELPGQGAGNTIYF
TRBV5-1	.	.	TRBJ2-1	TGCGCCAGCAGCTTCCGGGGGACCTACAATGAGCAGTTCTTC	CASSFRGTYNEQFF
TRBV30	.	.	TRBJ2-7	TGTGCCTGGAGTGTCCCAGGGCTCTACGAGCAGTACTTC	CAWSVPGLYEQYF
TRBV11-3	.	.	TRBJ2-2	TGTGCCAGCAGCTTAGTAAACACCGGGGAGCTGTTTTTT	CASSLVNTGELFF
TRBV19	.	TRBD2	TRBJ2-7	TGTGCCAGTAGTACCCTTTCGGGAGGGGTTTACGAGCAGTACTTC	CASSTLSGGVYEQYF
TRBV30	.	.	TRBJ2-5	TGTGCCTGGAGTGTAGGGCTAGCTGGGGAGACCCAGTACTTC	CAWSVGLAGETQYF
TRBV5-1	.	TRBD2	TRBJ2-5	TGCGCCAGCAGCTTCAGCGGGGGGGTAGAGACCCAGTACTTC	CASSFSGGVETQYF
TRBV27	.	TRBD1	TRBJ1-2	TGTGCCAGCAGGCGGCAGGGGGGTAGAGTTGAGAACTATGGCTACACCTTC	CASRRQGGRVENYGYTF
TRBV5-6	.	.	TRBJ2-3	TGTGCCAGCCTCCGACTGGGAGCAAGTGGGGACACAGATACGCAGTATTTT	CASLRLGASGDTDTQYF
TRBV7-2	.	.	TRBJ1-6	TGTGCCAGCAGCCCCGAGGAGGCGATGAATTCACCCCTCCACTTT	CASSPEEAMNSPLHF
TRBV6-5	.	.	TRBJ2-3	TGTGCCAGCAGTTACTCGACCGGGAACACAGATACGCAGTATTTT	CASSYSTGNTDTQYF
TRBV29-1	.	.	TRBJ1-1	TGCAGCGTTGGAAGCAGGGGTACTGAAGCTTTCTTT	CSVGSRGTEAFF
TRBV5-5	.	TRBD1	TRBJ2-7	TGTGCCAGCAGCTTGAGACAGGGGGCTTCTCTCTCCTACGAGCAGTACTTC	CASSLRQGASLSYEQYF
TRBV4-1	.	TRBD2	TRBJ2-1	TGCGCCAGCAGCCAAGTTTGGACTAGCGGGGGGGCAAATGAGCAGTTCTTC	CASSQVWTSGGANEQFF
TRBV5-1	.	.	TRBJ2-5	TGCGCCAGCAGCAATACCGGAGGGACCATCCAAGAGACCCAGTACTTC	CASSNTGGTIQETQYF
TRBV6-5	.	TRBD1	TRBJ2-2	TGTGCCAGCAAACAGGGGGCAGCGAACACCGGGGAGCTGTTTTTT	CASKQGAANTGELFF